One T cell receptor beta chain is described in this entry. Germline CDR1 and CDR2: SNHLY and FYNNEI. The CDR3 is 13 amino acids. V lost 8 bases to trimming and J lost 5 bases; unmatched junction nucleotides: 6. Some clones are missing from TCRdb's copy, which holds only in-frame ones; the method was immunoSEQ multiplex PCR. The sample shows under 700,000 clones, around 96% of them seen only once. This record comes from a study of shared clonotypes between healthy human individuals. Only CD45RO-negative cells positively selected for CCR7 counted as naive CD8 cells, so terminally differentiated effector memory CD45RA+ cells were excluded.

The chain has TRBV2 and TRBJ2-7, with 10 bases fitting TRBD1. This TCR derives from a woman aged 25 to 39 in good health. Sequenced: naive CD8+ T cells sorted from blood. CDR3 in amino acids: CASLETGGHEQYF. CDR3 nucleotide sequence: TGTGCCAGCCTGGAGACAGGGGGCCACGAGCAGTACTTC.